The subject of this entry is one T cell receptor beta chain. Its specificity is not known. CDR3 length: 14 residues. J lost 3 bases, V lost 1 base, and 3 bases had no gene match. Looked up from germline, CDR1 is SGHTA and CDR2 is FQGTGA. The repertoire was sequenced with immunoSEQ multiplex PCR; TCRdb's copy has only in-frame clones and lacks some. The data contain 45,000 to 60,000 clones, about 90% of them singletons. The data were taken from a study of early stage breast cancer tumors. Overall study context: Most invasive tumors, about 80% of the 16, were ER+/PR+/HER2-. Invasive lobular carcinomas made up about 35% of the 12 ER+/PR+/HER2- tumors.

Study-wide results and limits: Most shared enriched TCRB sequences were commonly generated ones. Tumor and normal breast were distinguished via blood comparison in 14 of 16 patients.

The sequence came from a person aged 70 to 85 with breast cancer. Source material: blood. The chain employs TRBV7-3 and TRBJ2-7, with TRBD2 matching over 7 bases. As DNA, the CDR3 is TGTGCCAGCAGCTTAAATGGCGGGAGCTACGAGCAGTACTTC. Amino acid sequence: CASSLNGGSYEQYF.